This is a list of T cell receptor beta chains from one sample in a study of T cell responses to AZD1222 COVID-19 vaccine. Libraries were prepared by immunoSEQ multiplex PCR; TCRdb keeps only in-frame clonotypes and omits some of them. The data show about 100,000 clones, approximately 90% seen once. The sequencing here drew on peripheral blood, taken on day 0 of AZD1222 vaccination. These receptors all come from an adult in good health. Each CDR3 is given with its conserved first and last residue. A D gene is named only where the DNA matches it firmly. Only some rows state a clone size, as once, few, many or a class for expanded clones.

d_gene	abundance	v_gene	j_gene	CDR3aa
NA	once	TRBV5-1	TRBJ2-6	CASSLAAGSISGANVLTF
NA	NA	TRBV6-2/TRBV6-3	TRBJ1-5	CASSPAGPWQPQHF
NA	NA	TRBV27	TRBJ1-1	CASSFRSKDYDRPRTEAFF
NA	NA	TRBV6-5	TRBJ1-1	CASSYPGFPEAFF
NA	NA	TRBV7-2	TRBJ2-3	CASSLVYSTDTQYF
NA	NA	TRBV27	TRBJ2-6	CASSTRDSGANVLTF
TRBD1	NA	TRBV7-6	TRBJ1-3	CASSLGTGGGNTIYF
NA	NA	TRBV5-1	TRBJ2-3	CASSPDASVDTQYF
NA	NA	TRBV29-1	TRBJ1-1	CSVEGTGWSEAFF
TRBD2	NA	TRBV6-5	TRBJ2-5	CASSYSRLAGAQYF
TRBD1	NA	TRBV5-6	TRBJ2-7	CASNLRQGWWEQYF
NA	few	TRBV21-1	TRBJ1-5	CASKTPRQGSNQPQHF
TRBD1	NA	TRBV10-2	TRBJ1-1	CATLFDREQAFF
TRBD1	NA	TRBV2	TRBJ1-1	CASTPGQENTEAFF
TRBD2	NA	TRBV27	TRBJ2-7	CASTRTSGTYEQYF
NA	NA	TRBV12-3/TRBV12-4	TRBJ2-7	CASSLAPPYEQYF
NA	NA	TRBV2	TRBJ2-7	CASSAPLGVEQYF
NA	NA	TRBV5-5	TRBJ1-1	CASSLNIANTEAFF
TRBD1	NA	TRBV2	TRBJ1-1	CASVPGQGISRWAFF